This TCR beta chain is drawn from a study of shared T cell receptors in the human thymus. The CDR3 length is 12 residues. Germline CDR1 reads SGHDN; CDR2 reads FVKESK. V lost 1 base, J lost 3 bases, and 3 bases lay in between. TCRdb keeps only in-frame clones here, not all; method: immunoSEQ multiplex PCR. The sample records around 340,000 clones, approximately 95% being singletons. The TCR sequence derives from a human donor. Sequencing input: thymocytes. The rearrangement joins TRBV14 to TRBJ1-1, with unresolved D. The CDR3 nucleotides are TGTGCCAGCAGCCAAGGGGACACTGAAGCTTTCTTT. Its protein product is CASSQGDTEAFF.